Detailed here is one T cell receptor (beta chain). Its antigen is unidentified. The record originates from a study of regulatory T cells in long-lasting Graves disease. Study-wide points: Repertoires from persistent disease leaned toward TRBV28, TRBJ1-2 and TRBJ2-5.

Described time point: newly diagnosed GD, antithyroid drugs for less than 3 months. Construction of the TCR library relied on RNA isolated from PBMCs. The CDR3 has 13 residues. Looked up from germline, CDR1 is MNHEY and CDR2 is SVGEGT. V gave up 6 bases and J gave up 2 bases, with 8 bases separating them. Arm-PCR of CDR3 regions with iRepertoire HTBI primers generated TCR beta libraries. TCRdb recomputed calls from the multiplex PCR reads with MiXCR, one row per CDR3 protein. The sample lists around 330,000 distinct CDR3 sequences; 18% were seen once. The receptor comes from a female donor with Graves disease. The source material was peripheral blood mononuclear cells (PBMCs), sampled at new diagnosis, from a patient treated with antithyroid drugs. This rearrangement joins TRBV6-2 or TRBV6-3 to TRBJ2-1; no definite D call. The CDR3 DNA reads as TGTGCCAGCAGAGACCAAACCTACAATGAGCAGTTCTTC. It codes for CASRDQTYNEQFF.